Each of the 22 T cell receptor beta chains below was sequenced from the same sample in a study of response to subunit inactivated influenza vaccine. Via MiXCR, TCRdb re-called the RT-PCR reads, giving one row per CDR3 protein. The sample has about 480,000 distinct CDR3 sequences; approximately 11% are singletons. Sequencing used PBMCs from blood, obtained 45 days after vaccination. The receptor source for this set is a middle-aged man who received an inactivated influenza vaccine.

There are a few counts of this clonotype. J is TRBJ1-2 and V is TRBV28; 7 bases match TRBD1. The CDR3 is made up of 14 amino acids. Unmatched junction bases numbered 8, after V lost 6 bases and J lost 4 bases. Germline assignment: CDR1 MDHEN and CDR2 SYDVKM. CDR3: CASSPGQLGYGYTF. The CDR3 DNA is TGTGCCAGCAGCCCGGGACAGTTGGGCTATGGCTACACCTTC.

The chain links TRBV20-1 to TRBJ2-1; 9 nucleotides match TRBD2. The CDR3 totals 15 residues. V dropped 2 bases and J dropped 9; count of bases not matched to a gene: 11. CDR1 is DFQATT, CDR2 SNEGSKA, per germline (reference sequence). The CDR3 reads CSARSALAGWGEQFF. Written as DNA, the CDR3 is TGCAGTGCTAGAAGCGCGCTAGCGGGATGGGGTGAGCAGTTCTTC.

The table lists this clonotype with a few counts. The chain employs TRBV20-1 and TRBJ2-7; D may be TRBD2 (6 bases). Germline lookup yields CDR1 DFQATT and CDR2 SNEGSKA (reference sequence). The CDR3 is 14 residues long. Trimming shortened V by 1 base and J by 2 bases, and 12 bases separated the two germline ends. The chain's CDR3 is CSARVERVPYEQYF. CDR3 nucleotides: TGCAGTGCTAGAGTTGAGCGGGTCCCCTACGAGCAGTACTTC.

This clonotype was picked up a small number of times. V gene TRBV11-2 combines with J gene TRBJ2-5; 14 bases agree with TRBD2. This CDR3 region has 17 residues. Germline V gene lookup returns CDR1 SGHAT and CDR2 FQNNGV. Trimming cost V 2 bases and J 5 bases; bases outside gene matches: 7. The CDR3 DNA follows: TGTGCCAGCAGCTTATCAGGGACTAGCGGGGGATGGGAGACCCAGTACTTC. Translation: CASSLSGTSGGWETQYF.

The rearrangement links TRBV12-3 or TRBV12-4 to TRBJ2-2, with 13 bases matching TRBD2. The junction had 4 bases not matched to a gene; V was cut back by 6 bases and J by 6 bases. This CDR3 is 15 amino acids long. CDR3 DNA sequence: TGTGCCAGCAGATGGACTAGCGGGAGTTCCGGGGAGCTGTTTTTT. As protein: CASRWTSGSSGELFF.

The sample holds many counts of this clonotype. This chain uses TRBV10-3 with TRBJ2-5; D unclear. This CDR3 region has 15 residues. Germline V gene lookup returns CDR1 ENHRY and CDR2 SYGVKD. With 0 bases removed from V and 2 bases from J, the gap between germline ends came to 10 bases. CDR3: CAISESKTSQETQYF. The CDR3 DNA sequence: TGTGCCATCAGTGAGTCGAAGACATCACAAGAGACCCAGTACTTC.

The V and J genes are TRBV5-1 and TRBJ2-3, with no clear D. Per germline, CDR1 SGHRS and CDR2 YFSETQ. The V and J ends lost 4 bases and 0 bases respectively, with 9 bases between them. This CDR3 comprises 14 residues. CDR3 sequence: CASSLNPSTDTQYF. CDR3 DNA sequence: TGCGCCAGCAGCCTGAACCCTAGCACAGATACGCAGTATTTT.

In its sample, this clonotype was seen a few times. The rearrangement joins TRBV20-1 to TRBJ1-2; D not certain. The CDR3 sequence is 12 residues long. The ends were cut back, 1 base at V and 8 bases at J, with 11 bases in the middle. CDR1 and CDR2 (germline): DFQATT, SNEGSKA (reference sequence). CDR3 region: CSARGPDSGYTF. CDR3 DNA sequence: TGCAGTGCTAGAGGTCCAGATTCAGGCTACACCTTC.

The chain recombines TRBV6-5 with TRBJ1-1, with 7 bases lining up with TRBD1. Germline CDR1 and CDR2: MNHEY and SVGAGI. J lost 1 base, V lost 2 bases, and 10 bases had no gene match. The CDR3 is 17 amino acids. In DNA, the CDR3 is TGTGCCAGCAGTTACGCCTCGACAGGGTGGGAGAACACTGAAGCTTTCTTT. As protein: CASSYASTGWENTEAFF.

This clonotype was found a few times. This chain uses TRBV7-3 with TRBJ2-2, with a possible D match to TRBD2 (6 bases). Germline loops: CDR1 SGHTA, CDR2 FQGTGA. This CDR3 contains 16 residues. V shed 5 bases and J shed 0 bases, with 13 bases lying between them. The CDR3 nucleotides are TGTGCCAGCAGCCGTTCGGGAGCCCCGAACACCGGGGAGCTGTTTTTT. Protein: CASSRSGAPNTGELFF.

CDR3 loop: CASSLNGNSPLHF. In DNA, the CDR3 is TGTGCCAGCAGTTTAAATGGTAATTCACCCCTCCACTTT. The V gene is TRBV12-3 or TRBV12-4, the J gene TRBJ1-6, with D unclear. This CDR3 has 13 amino acids. The ends were cut back, 2 bases at V and 6 bases at J, with 5 bases in the middle.

The CDR3 coding sequence is TGTGCCAGCAGCTTACTAGCGGGAGCCGAGCAGTACTTC. Protein sequence: CASSLLAGAEQYF. This sequence joins TRBV7-3 and TRBJ2-7, with 10 positions matching TRBD2. CDR1 and CDR2 from the germline V gene are SGHTA and FQGTGA. The CDR3 is 13 residues long. V was clipped by 2 bases and J by 6 bases; unmatched bases: 1.

This clonotype was seen only a few times. V is TRBV24-1 and J is TRBJ1-4; D is perhaps TRBD1 (5 bases). V lost 4 bases and J 2 bases, leaving 7 bases between the germline ends. The CDR3 is 14 residues long. The germline V gene has CDR1 KGHDR and CDR2 SFDVKD. The CDR3 DNA sequence: TGTGCCACCAGTGACGGGACGACTAATGAAAAACTGTTTTTT. This gives the protein CATSDGTTNEKLFF.

This clonotype was detected a few times. This sequence joins TRBV10-2 and TRBJ2-6; D not resolved. CDR1 is WSHSY and CDR2 is SAAADI in the germline V gene. V was shortened by 4 bases and J by 2 bases, with 9 bases between the two germline ends. This CDR3 is 15 amino acids long. CDR3 DNA sequence: TGCGCCAGCAGTGGATCTGAAGCTGGGGCCAACGTCCTGACTTTC. It yields the protein CASSGSEAGANVLTF.

This clonotype has only a few counts. The chain recombines TRBV6-4 with TRBJ1-1, with D unresolved. Germline values: CDR1 MRHNA, CDR2 SNTAGT. Trimming shortened V by 0 bases and J by 3 bases, and 5 bases separated the two germline ends. The CDR3 runs 13 residues. CDR3 sequence (DNA): TGTGCCAGCAGTGACTCAGGCGACACTGAAGCTTTCTTT. This sequence encodes CASSDSGDTEAFF.

V and J are TRBV6-2 or TRBV6-3 and TRBJ2-7; 9 nucleotides align to TRBD1. After removal of 0 bases from V and 4 bases from J, the junction contained 4 bases not matched to a gene. This CDR3 contains 15 residues. CDR1 MNHEY and CDR2 SVGEGT come from the germline V gene. CDR3 sequence reads: CASSYSTGGGYEQYF. The DNA for the CDR3 is TGTGCCAGCAGTTACTCGACAGGGGGAGGGTACGAGCAGTACTTC.

This clonotype was detected a few times. V gene TRBV7-6 combines with J gene TRBJ1-1, with a tentative D call TRBD1 (5 bases). Germline CDR1 reads SGHVS; CDR2 reads FNYEAQ. Trimming stripped 4 bases from V and 3 bases from J, with 12 bases between. The CDR3 contains 14 residues. The CDR3 reads CASSSGRGYTEAFF. The CDR3 nucleotides are TGTGCCAGCAGCTCCGGGAGGGGTTACACTGAAGCTTTCTTT.

This chain connects TRBV20-1 to TRBJ1-6; tentative D call: TRBD1 (6 bases). CDR1 is DFQATT, CDR2 SNEGSKA, per germline (reference sequence). The CDR3 loop spans 13 amino acids. Trimming pared 6 bases from V and 5 bases from J, leaving 11 bases between. DNA for the CDR3: TGCAGTGCGAACCGGGACAATAATTCACCCCTCCACTTT. This codes for CSANRDNNSPLHF.

This clonotype has ten or more counts. This sequence joins TRBV5-1 and TRBJ2-5; TRBD2 might be the D (5 bases). This CDR3 has 16 amino acids. Germline V gives CDR1 SGHRS, CDR2 YFSETQ. Between the trimmed V and J ends, which lost 0 bases and 5 bases, there was a span of 17 bases. CDR3 residues: CASSLVWTQQAETQYF. CDR3 DNA sequence: TGCGCCAGCAGCTTGGTTTGGACTCAACAAGCGGAGACCCAGTACTTC.

This clonotype was seen at least ten times. The V call is TRBV12-3 or TRBV12-4, the J call TRBJ2-1; 7 bases agree with TRBD2. V dropped 5 bases and J dropped 12; count of bases not matched to a gene: 10. The CDR3 has 13 amino acids. The CDR3 nucleotides are TGTGCCAGCAGTGCCCCGGGACTACTTTTGCAGTTCTTC. It yields the protein CASSAPGLLLQFF.

V gene TRBV5-1 combines with J gene TRBJ2-7, with D uncertain. The CDR3 extends over 15 amino acids. V dropped 4 bases and J dropped 3 bases, with 17 bases sitting between them. The V gene's germline CDR1 is SGHRS and CDR2 YFSETQ. The CDR3 sequence: CASSPGSTPNYEQYF. CDR3 coding DNA: TGCGCCAGCAGCCCCGGGTCAACACCTAACTACGAGCAGTACTTC.

The chain employs TRBV5-1 and TRBJ2-3; 12 bases are a match to TRBD2. The V segment lost 4 bases and the J segment 6 bases; nucleotides outside the gene matches: 15. In germline, CDR1 is SGHRS, CDR2 YFSETQ. The CDR3 runs to 18 residues. The CDR3: CASSLYERLAGAGDTQYF. The CDR3 DNA reads TGCGCCAGCAGCCTATACGAGAGACTAGCGGGGGCTGGGGATACGCAGTATTTT. Based on the CDR3 plus reference TRBV5-1 and TRBJ2-3, the full variable domain is KAGVTQTPRYLIKTRGQQVTLSCSPISGHRSVSWYQQTPGQGLQFLFEYFSETQRNKGNFPGRFSGRQFSNSRSEMNVSTLELGDSALYLCASSLYERLAGAGDTQYFGPGTRLTVL.